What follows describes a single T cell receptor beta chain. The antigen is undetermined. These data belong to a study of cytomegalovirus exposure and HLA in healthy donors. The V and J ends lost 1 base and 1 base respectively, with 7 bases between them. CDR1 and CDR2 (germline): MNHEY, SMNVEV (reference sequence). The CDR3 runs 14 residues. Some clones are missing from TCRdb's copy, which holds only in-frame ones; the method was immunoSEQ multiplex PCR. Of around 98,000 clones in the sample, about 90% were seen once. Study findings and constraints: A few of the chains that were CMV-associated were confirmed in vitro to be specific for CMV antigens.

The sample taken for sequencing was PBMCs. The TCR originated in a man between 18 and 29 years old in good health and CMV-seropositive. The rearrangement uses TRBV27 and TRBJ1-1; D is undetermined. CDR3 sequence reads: CASSLLGANTEAFF. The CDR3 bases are TGTGCCAGCAGTTTATTAGGAGCGAACACTGAAGCTTTCTTT.